This TCR beta chain was identified during a study of blood T cell repertoires in COVID-19. At the level of the study: Whether acute or convalescent, the COVID-19 samples came from the United States, Italy and Spain. The cDNA or gDNA used as material had been derived from T cells, B-cell-depleted T cells, or PBMCs.

Germline CDR1 is MNHNY and CDR2 is SVGAGI (reference sequence). V lost 5 bases to trimming and J lost 0 bases, with 5 bases between them. The CDR3 totals 12 residues. Authors' methods: Researchers report that nucleated cell counts were estimated from reference gene primer amplification. TCRdb's copy holds only in-frame clones and misses some; the assay was immunoSEQ multiplex PCR. The V and J calls and the clone size are those of that table, but D and trimming were determined from the DNA. The table lists some 39,000 clones, roughly 77% of them singletons. The TCR sequence derives from a man at least 80 years old with acute or convalescent COVID-19. Sequencing was carried out using peripheral blood. The J gene is TRBJ2-7, the V gene TRBV6-6; D is undetermined. The CDR3 protein is CASSPGSYEQYF. The CDR3 nucleotides read TGTGCCAGCAGTCCGGGCTCCTACGAGCAGTACTTC.